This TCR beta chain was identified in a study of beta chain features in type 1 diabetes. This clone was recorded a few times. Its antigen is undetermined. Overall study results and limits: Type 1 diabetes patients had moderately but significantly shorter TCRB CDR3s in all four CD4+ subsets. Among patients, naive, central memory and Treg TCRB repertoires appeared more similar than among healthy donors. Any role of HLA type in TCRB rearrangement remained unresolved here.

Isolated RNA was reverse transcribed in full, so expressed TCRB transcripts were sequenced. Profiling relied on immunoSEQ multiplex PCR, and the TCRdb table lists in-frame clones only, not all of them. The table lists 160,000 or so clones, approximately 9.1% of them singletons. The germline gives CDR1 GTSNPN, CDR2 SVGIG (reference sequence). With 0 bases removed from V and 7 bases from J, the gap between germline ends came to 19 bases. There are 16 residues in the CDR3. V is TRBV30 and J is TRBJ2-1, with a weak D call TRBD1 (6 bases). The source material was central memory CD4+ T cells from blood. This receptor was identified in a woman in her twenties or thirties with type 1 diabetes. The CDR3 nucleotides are TGTGCCTGGAGTGTACGAGGGGGTCCCTACGAGAATGAGCAGTTCTTC. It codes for CAWSVRGGPYENEQFF.